This T cell receptor beta chain was obtained from a study of neurological immune-mediated disorders. In this sample, this clonotype turned up many times. The authors produced cDNA by 5'RACE using 10-nucleotide random UMIs. In TCRdb, the 5' RACE reads were re-called with MiXCR into one record per CDR3 protein. The sample contains roughly 50,000 distinct CDR3 sequences, about a tenth of which appear only once. This TCR came from a man between 65 and 79 years old with HTLV-1-associated myelopathy (HAM/TSP). The sample taken for sequencing was PBMCs.

The CDR3 reads CASSKEPKELRNTIYF. CDR3 nucleotides: TGTGCCAGCAGCAAGGAACCGAAGGAATTAAGGAACACCATATATTTT. The chain joins TRBV21-1 to TRBJ1-3. TRBV21-1 is annotated as a pseudogene. The CDR3 is 16 amino acids.